The TCR beta chain under discussion was sequenced for a study of Graves' ophthalmopathy and Graves' hyperthyroidism. General study findings and limits: Most expanded clonotypes in thyroid above 0.001 frequency also showed up in blood.

As the template, RNA transcripts were used to amplify TCR beta CDR3 regions. HTBI primers were used in a first-round RT-PCR, which preceded a second-round multiplex PCR. TCRdb reprocessed the multiplex PCR reads via MiXCR and lists one record per CDR3 protein. The sample lists hundreds of thousands of distinct CDR3 sequences, more than 20% occurring once. Diagnoses were established from clinical symptoms, serum thyroxine, TRAb, thyroid ultrasound and orbital computed tomography. V shed 6 bases and J 8 bases; nucleotides not matched to a gene: 9. The CDR3 has 14 amino acids. Per germline, CDR1 MNHEY and CDR2 SVGEGT. This clonotype was detected a few times. The antigen remains undetermined.

This rearrangement joins TRBV6-2 or TRBV6-3 to TRBJ2-4, with 8 bases matching TRBD2. The TCR comes from a woman between 18 and 30 years old with stable Graves' hyperthyroidism. The sample consisted of peripheral blood. CDR3 loop: CASRSLAEGDIQYF. The CDR3 nucleotides are TGTGCCAGCAGATCACTAGCGGAGGGGGACATTCAGTACTTC.